This T cell receptor beta chain was retrieved from a study of OX40 agonist ivuxolimab in advanced cancers. Clones were sequenced by immunoSEQ multiplex PCR, and TCRdb holds only the in-frame ones, with some missing. Of about 100,000 clones listed, 80% to 95% were seen once; the top ten hold approximately 0.54%. Unmatched junction bases numbered 5, after V lost 7 bases and J lost 0 bases. Germline loops: CDR1 MNHNS, CDR2 SASEGT. There are 15 residues in the CDR3. Here the sequenced sample was CD4+ or CD8+ T cells sorted from blood, taken in a trial of the OX40 agonist ivuxolimab. The chain recombines TRBV6-1 with TRBJ2-4; 8 nucleotides align to TRBD1. This TCR was sampled from an adult with an advanced solid tumor such as melanoma, head and neck, liver or kidney cancer. CDR3 amino acids: CASTADRVAKNIQYF. In DNA form, the CDR3 reads TGTGCCAGCACCGCGGACAGGGTAGCCAAAAACATTCAGTACTTC.